This is a list of T cell receptor beta chains from one sample in a study of cytomegalovirus exposure and HLA in healthy donors. The assay was immunoSEQ multiplex PCR, and TCRdb's table has in-frame clones only and misses some. There are about 200,000 clones in the sample; about 79% occur only once, and roughly 13% lies in the top ten. The sample consisted of PBMCs. These receptors all stem from a woman aged 25 to 39 in good health and CMV-seropositive. Both conserved end residues are part of each CDR3. The D gene is left open where the match is weak. Size is omitted from some rows. Given values are once, few, many or a class for expanded clones.

clone size	J gene	V gene	D gene	CDR3 protein	CDR3 DNA
.	TRBJ2-3	TRBV11-3	TRBD1	CASSPRQGDTDTQYF	TGTGCCAGCAGCCCACGACAGGGGGACACAGATACGCAGTATTTT
once	TRBJ1-5	TRBV19	.	CASSIAGRTQPQHF	TGTGCCAGTAGTATAGCAGGTCGCACTCAGCCCCAGCATTTT
.	TRBJ2-1	TRBV5-1	TRBD1	CASSALGGQGYNEQFF	TGCGCCAGCAGCGCCCTGGGGGGACAGGGTTACAATGAGCAGTTCTTC
.	TRBJ2-2	TRBV2	.	CASSELGLSNTGELFF	TGTGCCAGCAGTGAATTGGGACTTTCGAACACCGGGGAGCTGTTTTTT
.	TRBJ2-3	TRBV4-2	TRBD2	CASSQGSQRGGTDTQYF	TGTGCCAGCAGCCAAGGGAGCCAGCGGGGGGGCACAGATACGCAGTATTTT
.	TRBJ2-7	TRBV6-5	.	CASSYAGSISYEQYF	TGTGCCAGCAGTTACGCCGGGAGCATTTCCTACGAGCAGTACTTC
once	TRBJ1-1	TRBV2	TRBD1	CASSRQGWVTEAFF	TGTGCCAGCAGCCGACAGGGCTGGGTCACTGAAGCTTTCTTT
.	TRBJ1-2	TRBV5-6	.	CASSLAASYGYTF	TGTGCCAGCAGCTTGGCGGCTAGCTATGGCTACACCTTC
.	TRBJ2-7	TRBV28	.	CASSIQDEQYF	TGTGCCAGCAGCATACAAGACGAGCAGTACTTC
.	TRBJ2-7	TRBV6-1	.	CASSAVTSSYEQYF	TGTGCCAGCAGTGCTGTGACTAGCTCCTACGAGCAGTACTTC
.	TRBJ1-3	TRBV5-1	.	CASSREPGNTIYF	TGCGCCAGCAGCAGAGAACCTGGAAACACCATATATTTT
.	TRBJ2-3	TRBV25-1	TRBD2	CASSEFRTSGGSNTQYF	TGTGCCAGCAGTGAATTTCGGACTAGCGGGGGGTCAAATACGCAGTATTTT
.	TRBJ2-6	TRBV6-5	TRBD2	CASSSGGAGANVLTF	TGTGCCAGCAGTAGTGGGGGGGCTGGGGCCAACGTCCTGACTTTC
.	TRBJ2-7	TRBV11-2	.	CASSLTRGTGYEQYF	TGTGCCAGCAGCTTAACCCGGGGGACGGGCTACGAGCAGTACTTC
.	TRBJ2-7	TRBV18	.	CASSPPSSYDSLYEQYF	TGTGCCAGCTCACCTCCTAGCTCATATGATTCTCTTTACGAGCAGTACTTC
.	TRBJ1-5	TRBV5-1	.	CASRTHRPQHF	TGCGCCAGCAGAACACATCGGCCCCAGCATTTT
.	TRBJ1-2	TRBV9	.	CASSSSTGTHGYTF	TGTGCCAGCAGCTCCTCAACAGGAACTCATGGCTACACCTTC
.	TRBJ1-1	TRBV7-2	.	CASSAHRAGTEAFF	TGTGCCAGCAGCGCGCACAGGGCAGGAACTGAAGCTTTCTTT
few	TRBJ1-1	TRBV25-1	.	CASSGRGGTEAFF	TGTGCCAGCAGTGGACGGGGAGGCACTGAAGCTTTCTTT
.	TRBJ2-3	TRBV20-1	.	CSATVADTQYF	TGCAGTGCTACGGTAGCGGATACGCAGTATTTT
many	TRBJ1-5	TRBV2	TRBD1	CASGTVSNQPQHF	TGTGCCAGCGGGACAGTCAGCAATCAGCCCCAGCATTTT
once	TRBJ1-2	TRBV18	TRBD1	CASSPGTDYGYTF	TGTGCCAGCTCCCCCGGGACAGACTATGGCTACACCTTC
few	TRBJ2-2	TRBV7-2	.	CASSSYTGELFF	TGTGCCAGCAGCTCCTACACCGGGGAGCTGTTTTTT
.	TRBJ1-1	TRBV29-1	.	CSVDQSGGTEAFF	TGCAGCGTTGATCAATCGGGGGGCACTGAAGCTTTCTTT
.	TRBJ1-2	TRBV14	TRBD1	CASSRQGQGYTF	TGTGCCAGCAGCCGACAGGGACAAGGCTACACCTTC
.	TRBJ2-7	TRBV7-2	TRBD2	CASSLFWSSGVPEQYF	TGTGCCAGCAGCTTATTTTGGTCTAGCGGGGTACCCGAGCAGTACTTC
.	TRBJ1-1	TRBV5-1	.	CASKDREGGTEAFF	TGCGCCAGTAAGGACCGGGAAGGGGGCACTGAAGCTTTCTTT